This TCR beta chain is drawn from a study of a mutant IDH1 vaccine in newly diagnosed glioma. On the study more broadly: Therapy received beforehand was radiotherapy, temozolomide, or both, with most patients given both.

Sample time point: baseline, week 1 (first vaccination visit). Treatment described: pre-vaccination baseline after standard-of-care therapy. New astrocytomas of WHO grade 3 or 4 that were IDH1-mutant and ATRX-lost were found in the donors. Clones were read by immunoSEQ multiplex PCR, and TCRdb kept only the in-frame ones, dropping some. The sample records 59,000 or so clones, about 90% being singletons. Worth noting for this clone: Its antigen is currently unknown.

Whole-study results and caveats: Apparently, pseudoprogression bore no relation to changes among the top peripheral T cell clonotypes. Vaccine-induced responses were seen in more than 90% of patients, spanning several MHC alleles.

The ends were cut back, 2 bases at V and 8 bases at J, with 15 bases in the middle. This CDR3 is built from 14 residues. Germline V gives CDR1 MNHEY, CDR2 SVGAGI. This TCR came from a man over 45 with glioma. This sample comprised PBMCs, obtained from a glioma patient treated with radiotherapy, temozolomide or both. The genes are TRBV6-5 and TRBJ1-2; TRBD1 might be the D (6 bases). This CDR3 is CASSYTSGVAGYTF. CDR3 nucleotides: TGTGCCAGCAGTTACACGTCAGGGGTTGCGGGCTACACCTTC.